This is a list of T cell receptor beta chains from one sample in a study of cytomegalovirus exposure and HLA in healthy donors. Profiling relied on immunoSEQ multiplex PCR, and the TCRdb table lists in-frame clones only, not all of them. The profile covers about 180,000 clones, with 85% appearing a single time and 16% taken by the ten largest. Sample: PBMCs. Every receptor here comes from a man aged 18 to 29 in good health and CMV-seropositive. CDR3s include the opening cysteine and the closing phenylalanine or tryptophan. The D gene is left open where the match is weak. A row's size may be missing; if present it is once, few, many or a size class.

d_call: NA
v_call: TRBV29-1
clone_size: few
j_call: TRBJ1-1
cdr3_nt: TGCAGCGTTGAGAGGCAGACTTTTGAAGCTTTCTTT
cdr3_aa: CSVERQTFEAFF

d_call: NA
v_call: TRBV6-5
clone_size: NA
j_call: TRBJ1-6
cdr3_nt: TGTGCCAGCAGTTACGGGAGCCAGGTGAATTCACCCCTCCACTTT
cdr3_aa: CASSYGSQVNSPLHF

d_call: TRBD1
v_call: TRBV27
clone_size: NA
j_call: TRBJ2-3
cdr3_nt: TGTGCCAGCAGTTTATGGGGACAGGGAGGGAAGGATACGCAGTATTTT
cdr3_aa: CASSLWGQGGKDTQYF

d_call: NA
v_call: TRBV10-3
clone_size: NA
j_call: TRBJ1-1
cdr3_nt: TGTGCCATCAGTGGGGCGGGGGACTCAGAAGCTTTCTTT
cdr3_aa: CAISGAGDSEAFF

d_call: NA
v_call: TRBV15
clone_size: NA
j_call: TRBJ2-1
cdr3_nt: TGTGCCACCAGCAGGCGGGGGGACAGACGTGAGCAGTTCTTC
cdr3_aa: CATSRRGDRREQFF

d_call: TRBD1
v_call: TRBV6-5
clone_size: once
j_call: TRBJ2-3
cdr3_nt: TGTGCCAGCAGTCGGTGGGACAGAGGGAGAGATACGCAGTATTTT
cdr3_aa: CASSRWDRGRDTQYF

d_call: NA
v_call: TRBV27
clone_size: NA
j_call: TRBJ1-1
cdr3_nt: TGTGCCAGCAACCCAACGCGGGACGGGGGCACTGAAGCTTTCTTT
cdr3_aa: CASNPTRDGGTEAFF

d_call: NA
v_call: TRBV18
clone_size: few
j_call: TRBJ1-1
cdr3_nt: TGTGCCAGCTCGGTGGCCGGGGGAATGAACACTGAAGCTTTCTTT
cdr3_aa: CASSVAGGMNTEAFF

d_call: NA
v_call: TRBV10-1
clone_size: NA
j_call: TRBJ2-3
cdr3_nt: TGCGCCAGCAGTGAGTCGGCGGGGCTTTGGGATACGCAGTATTTT
cdr3_aa: CASSESAGLWDTQYF

d_call: NA
v_call: TRBV27
clone_size: NA
j_call: TRBJ2-5
cdr3_nt: TGTGCCAGCAGTTTACGTCCCTACCAAGAGACCCAGTACTTC
cdr3_aa: CASSLRPYQETQYF

d_call: TRBD2
v_call: TRBV5-6
clone_size: NA
j_call: TRBJ2-3
cdr3_nt: TGTGCCAGCAGCTTGCTGGCTAGCGGGAGGGCCGAAGATACGCAGTATTTT
cdr3_aa: CASSLLASGRAEDTQYF

d_call: TRBD2
v_call: TRBV7-8
clone_size: NA
j_call: TRBJ2-7
cdr3_nt: TGTGCCAGCAGCTTAGTGGGCGGGGGGACTACCTACGAGCAGTACTTC
cdr3_aa: CASSLVGGGTTYEQYF

d_call: TRBD1
v_call: TRBV6-1
clone_size: NA
j_call: TRBJ1-1
cdr3_nt: TGTGCCAGCAGTCCCCGGACAGGGGGGACTGAAGCTTTCTTT
cdr3_aa: CASSPRTGGTEAFF

d_call: NA
v_call: TRBV7-9
clone_size: NA
j_call: TRBJ1-2
cdr3_nt: TGTGCCAGCAGCCGGACTGGGTATGGCTACACCTTC
cdr3_aa: CASSRTGYGYTF

d_call: NA
v_call: TRBV5-4
clone_size: once
j_call: TRBJ1-1
cdr3_nt: TGTGCCAGCAGCTTGGGGGGATCTGGGGCGCTTACTGAAGCTTTCTTT
cdr3_aa: CASSLGGSGALTEAFF

d_call: TRBD1
v_call: TRBV28
clone_size: NA
j_call: TRBJ1-5
cdr3_nt: TGTGCCAGCAGTTTACCCCCAGGGACAGATTATAGCAATCAGCCCCAGCATTTT
cdr3_aa: CASSLPPGTDYSNQPQHF

d_call: NA
v_call: TRBV2
clone_size: NA
j_call: TRBJ2-3
cdr3_nt: TGTGCCAGCAGTGAAGAGACGGGGTACCGCACAGATACGCAGTATTTT
cdr3_aa: CASSEETGYRTDTQYF

d_call: NA
v_call: TRBV6-1
clone_size: NA
j_call: TRBJ2-7
cdr3_nt: TGTGCCAGCAGTGAAGAGGAGACAGCATTCTACGAGCAGTACTTC
cdr3_aa: CASSEEETAFYEQYF

d_call: NA
v_call: TRBV5-5
clone_size: NA
j_call: TRBJ1-3
cdr3_nt: TGTGCCAGCAGCCCGCAGGGACTAGGAAACACCATATATTTT
cdr3_aa: CASSPQGLGNTIYF

d_call: TRBD2
v_call: TRBV2
clone_size: once
j_call: TRBJ2-3
cdr3_nt: TGTGCCAGCAGGAGGGAGCGGGAGGGCTGGGCAGATACGCAGTATTTT
cdr3_aa: CASRREREGWADTQYF

d_call: TRBD2
v_call: TRBV27
clone_size: once
j_call: TRBJ2-2
cdr3_nt: TGTGCCAGCAGTTTCCGGGAGGGGAACGGGGAGCTGTTTTTT
cdr3_aa: CASSFREGNGELFF

d_call: TRBD2
v_call: TRBV18
clone_size: NA
j_call: TRBJ2-1
cdr3_nt: TGTGCCAGCTCACCACGGACTAGCTCCTACAATGAGCAGTTCTTC
cdr3_aa: CASSPRTSSYNEQFF

d_call: NA
v_call: TRBV5-6
clone_size: once
j_call: TRBJ1-1
cdr3_nt: TGTGCCAGCAGCTTAGGCGGACTTGAAGCTTTCTTT
cdr3_aa: CASSLGGLEAFF

d_call: NA
v_call: TRBV5-1
clone_size: NA
j_call: TRBJ2-7
cdr3_nt: TGCGCCAGCAGCTTGGCCGGGGTCTCCTACGAGCAGTACTTC
cdr3_aa: CASSLAGVSYEQYF

d_call: NA
v_call: TRBV27
clone_size: few
j_call: TRBJ2-2
cdr3_nt: TGTGCCAGCAGCCCCGCAGAATCCGGGGAGCTGTTTTTT
cdr3_aa: CASSPAESGELFF

d_call: NA
v_call: TRBV6-5
clone_size: once
j_call: TRBJ2-5
cdr3_nt: TGTGCCACCCGGCTACAGGAGCTCGGGGAGACCCAGTACTTC
cdr3_aa: CATRLQELGETQYF

d_call: TRBD1
v_call: TRBV18
clone_size: NA
j_call: TRBJ1-1
cdr3_nt: TGTGCCAGCTCACTAGCTTCTGACAGGGTGAACACTGAAGCTTTCTTT
cdr3_aa: CASSLASDRVNTEAFF

d_call: NA
v_call: TRBV5-4
clone_size: once
j_call: TRBJ2-7
cdr3_nt: TGTGCCAGCAGCGCAAGGCAACGGGGAGGCGAGCAGTACTTC
cdr3_aa: CASSARQRGGEQYF

d_call: TRBD1
v_call: TRBV18
clone_size: NA
j_call: TRBJ2-7
cdr3_nt: TGTGCCAGCTCGCCCGGACAGGGAGCGTCCTACGAGCAGTACTTC
cdr3_aa: CASSPGQGASYEQYF

d_call: TRBD2
v_call: TRBV19
clone_size: NA
j_call: TRBJ2-2
cdr3_nt: TGTGCCAGTAGTCCTGCTACAGGGACTAGCGGGCACACCGGGGAGCTGTTTTTT
cdr3_aa: CASSPATGTSGHTGELFF

d_call: TRBD2
v_call: TRBV27
clone_size: NA
j_call: TRBJ2-5
cdr3_nt: TGTGCCAGCAGTTTAAAACTAGCGGCCGCGACCCAGTACTTC
cdr3_aa: CASSLKLAAATQYF

d_call: NA
v_call: TRBV9
clone_size: once
j_call: TRBJ2-1
cdr3_nt: TGTGCCAGCAGCCAGAGAGCGGAGTGGGGTAGGAATGAGCAGTTCTTC
cdr3_aa: CASSQRAEWGRNEQFF

d_call: NA
v_call: TRBV5-1
clone_size: once
j_call: TRBJ2-5
cdr3_nt: TGCGCCAGCAGCTTGGTAGGGACAAACCAAGAGACCCAGTACTTC
cdr3_aa: CASSLVGTNQETQYF

d_call: TRBD1
v_call: TRBV25-1
clone_size: NA
j_call: TRBJ1-4
cdr3_nt: TGTGCCAGCATGGACAGGGAAACTAATGAAAAACTGTTTTTT
cdr3_aa: CASMDRETNEKLFF

d_call: NA
v_call: TRBV5-4
clone_size: NA
j_call: TRBJ2-3
cdr3_nt: TGTGCCAGCAGCTTGGGACTAGGGGAGGATACGCAGTATTTT
cdr3_aa: CASSLGLGEDTQYF

d_call: TRBD1
v_call: TRBV2
clone_size: few
j_call: TRBJ2-7
cdr3_nt: TGTGCCAACCGGGACAGGACCTCCTACGAGCAGTACTTC
cdr3_aa: CANRDRTSYEQYF

d_call: TRBD2
v_call: TRBV30
clone_size: few
j_call: TRBJ2-7
cdr3_nt: TGTGCCTGGAGTGTACCGGGACTAAGCGGAGAGCAGTACTTC
cdr3_aa: CAWSVPGLSGEQYF

d_call: NA
v_call: TRBV10-2
clone_size: NA
j_call: TRBJ2-2
cdr3_nt: TGCGCCAGCATGGGGGGTGCCGGGGAGCTGTTTTTT
cdr3_aa: CASMGGAGELFF

d_call: NA
v_call: TRBV28
clone_size: NA
j_call: TRBJ1-1
cdr3_nt: TGTGCCAGCAGTCCACTCGGTACGAGGGCGGGCACTGAAGCTTTCTTT
cdr3_aa: CASSPLGTRAGTEAFF

d_call: TRBD1
v_call: TRBV5-4
clone_size: NA
j_call: TRBJ2-7
cdr3_nt: TGTGCCAGCAGCTTGCCACAGGGACAGGGGATAGGCGAGCAGTACTTC
cdr3_aa: CASSLPQGQGIGEQYF

d_call: NA
v_call: TRBV11-3
clone_size: NA
j_call: TRBJ1-2
cdr3_nt: TGTGCCAGCAGCTTAGAAGGGGTTGGCTACACCTTC
cdr3_aa: CASSLEGVGYTF

d_call: TRBD2
v_call: TRBV28
clone_size: NA
j_call: TRBJ2-7
cdr3_nt: TGTGCCAGCAGTTGGGGGGGGAGGAGAGTAGCGGCGGACGCCCCCTACGAGCAGTACTTC
cdr3_aa: CASSWGGRRVAADAPYEQYF

d_call: NA
v_call: TRBV11-3
clone_size: NA
j_call: TRBJ2-7
cdr3_nt: TGTGCCAGCGGAACCCGGGACAAGTCCTACGAGCAGTACTTC
cdr3_aa: CASGTRDKSYEQYF

d_call: TRBD1
v_call: TRBV7-8
clone_size: NA
j_call: TRBJ2-1
cdr3_nt: TGTGCCAGCAGCTTAGGGACAGGGGATTGGGAGCAGTTCTTC
cdr3_aa: CASSLGTGDWEQFF

d_call: TRBD2
v_call: TRBV29-1
clone_size: NA
j_call: TRBJ2-7
cdr3_nt: TGCAGCGTTGAAGACGGACTAGGCAGGGTCTCCGAGCAGTACTTC
cdr3_aa: CSVEDGLGRVSEQYF

d_call: NA
v_call: TRBV5-6
clone_size: NA
j_call: TRBJ1-4
cdr3_nt: TGTGCCAGCACGGGGGGACTAGGGGAAAAACTGTTTTTT
cdr3_aa: CASTGGLGEKLFF

d_call: NA
v_call: TRBV6-1
clone_size: NA
j_call: TRBJ2-4
cdr3_nt: TGTGCCAGCAGTGAAGAACGTCGGGACTGGAACTTC
cdr3_aa: CASSEERRDWNF

d_call: NA
v_call: TRBV5-4
clone_size: NA
j_call: TRBJ2-3
cdr3_nt: TGTGCCAGCAGCTTGGCCGGTCGCACAGATACGCAGTATTTT
cdr3_aa: CASSLAGRTDTQYF

d_call: TRBD1
v_call: TRBV6-1
clone_size: NA
j_call: TRBJ1-1
cdr3_nt: TGTGCCAGCAGTTACAGGGGGGGGGCTTTCTTT
cdr3_aa: CASSYRGGAFF

d_call: TRBD2
v_call: TRBV7-2
clone_size: NA
j_call: TRBJ2-4
cdr3_nt: TGTGCCAGCAGCCCCAGACTAGCGGGAGGGGCCAAAAACATTCAGTACTTC
cdr3_aa: CASSPRLAGGAKNIQYF

d_call: NA
v_call: TRBV9
clone_size: NA
j_call: TRBJ2-3
cdr3_nt: TGTGCCAGCAGCCCGAGTGGGGGGAGCACAGATACGCAGTATTTT
cdr3_aa: CASSPSGGSTDTQYF

d_call: NA
v_call: TRBV29-1
clone_size: few
j_call: TRBJ2-7
cdr3_nt: TGCAGCGTTGTCGAGATTGGGGGCGGCGACGAGCAGTACTTC
cdr3_aa: CSVVEIGGGDEQYF

d_call: TRBD2
v_call: TRBV18
clone_size: NA
j_call: TRBJ2-7
cdr3_nt: TGTGCCAGCTCACCAGGGACTAGCGGGGGCCTCTACGAGCAGTACTTC
cdr3_aa: CASSPGTSGGLYEQYF

d_call: TRBD2
v_call: TRBV5-8
clone_size: once
j_call: TRBJ2-3
cdr3_nt: TGTGCCAGCACCCAACGGGCGGGAGGGCCGGGAGATACGCAGTATTTT
cdr3_aa: CASTQRAGGPGDTQYF

d_call: NA
v_call: TRBV4-1
clone_size: NA
j_call: TRBJ2-1
cdr3_nt: TGCGCCAGCAGCCAAAACAGGGAAGGGTCATACAATGAGCAGTTCTTC
cdr3_aa: CASSQNREGSYNEQFF

d_call: TRBD1
v_call: TRBV7-3
clone_size: few
j_call: TRBJ2-1
cdr3_nt: TGTGCCAGCAGCCCCGACAGGGACAATGAGCAGTTCTTC
cdr3_aa: CASSPDRDNEQFF

d_call: NA
v_call: TRBV2
clone_size: few
j_call: TRBJ1-5
cdr3_nt: TGTGCCAGCAGTGATCGGGGAAGCAATCAGCCCCAGCATTTT
cdr3_aa: CASSDRGSNQPQHF